These 17 T cell receptor beta chains share one sample of origin, sequenced in a study of beta chain features in type 1 diabetes. No antigen has been identified for these receptors. General study points: People with Type 1 diabetes carried modestly yet significantly shorter TCRB CDR3s in all four CD4+ subsets.

The whole isolated RNA underwent reverse transcription, so sequencing captured expressed TCRB transcripts. Libraries were prepared by immunoSEQ multiplex PCR; TCRdb keeps only in-frame clonotypes and omits some of them. The sample carries roughly 51,000 clones, roughly half recorded once. Sequencing input: Tregs from blood. The source is a woman between 35 and 50 years old with type 1 diabetes.

The gene calls are TRBV28 and TRBJ1-2, with D hard to call. Trimming took 5 bases from V and 4 from J, leaving 8 bases between them. From germline, CDR1 is MDHEN and CDR2 SYDVKM. The CDR3 loop spans 12 amino acids. The DNA for the CDR3 is TGTGCCAGCAGTACGGTCGCCTATGGCTACACCTTC. It encodes CASSTVAYGYTF.

This clone was detected only a few times. The rearrangement joins TRBV9 to TRBJ2-4; D uncertain. The CDR3 length is 11 residues. In germline, CDR1 is SGDLS, CDR2 YYNGEE. V was shortened by 4 bases and J by 6 bases, with 5 bases between the two germline ends. CDR3 coding DNA: TGTGCCAGCAGCCCGGGAAACATTCAGTACTTC. This encodes CASSPGNIQYF.

This clone has more than one count but fewer than ten. The J gene is TRBJ1-2, the V gene TRBV6-5, with TRBD1 identical over 8 bases. V shed 6 bases and J 8 bases; nucleotides not matched to a gene: 8. Germline values: CDR1 MNHEY, CDR2 SVGAGI. The CDR3 is 13 residues long. The CDR3 DNA follows: TGTGCCAGCAGCCCCCAGGGGGCGCGAGGCTACACCTTC. It is translated as CASSPQGARGYTF.

A few counts support this clone. The chain couples TRBV7-8 to TRBJ1-5; no reliable D call. The CDR3 is 14 residues long. Per germline, CDR1 SGHVS and CDR2 FQNEAQ. Deletions cut 3 bases from V and 7 bases from J, with 13 bases between. CDR3 nucleotide sequence: TGTGCCAGCAGCTTTGGAGGGATCAGACAGCCCCAGCATTTT. Translation: CASSFGGIRQPQHF.

This clone has only a few counts. For the CDR3, the DNA is TGCAGTGCTATAGCCGGTACTGAAGCTTTCTTT. Translated: CSAIAGTEAFF. The chain combines TRBV20-1 with TRBJ1-1; D is unclear. The CDR3 extends over 11 amino acids. Trimming removed 4 bases from V and 5 bases from J, with 8 bases in between. The V gene's germline CDR1 is DFQATT and CDR2 SNEGSKA (reference sequence).

Many counts were recorded for this clone. J is TRBJ2-2 and V is TRBV4-1, with D maybe TRBD1 (6 bases). CDR1 is MGHRA, CDR2 YSYEKL, per germline. The germline V and J ends were trimmed by 0 bases and 5 bases, with 10 bases remaining between them. The CDR3 has 15 amino acids. The CDR3 coding sequence is TGCGCCAGCAGCCAAGACCAGGGGAGAACCGGGGAGCTGTTTTTT. This codes for CASSQDQGRTGELFF.

CDR3 sequence reads: CASSPPPGVYYGYTF. CDR3 DNA: TGTGCCAGCAGCCCCCCCCCGGGGGTATACTATGGCTACACCTTC. The rearrangement uses TRBV4-2 and TRBJ1-2, with D tentatively TRBD1 (5 bases). V was clipped by 4 bases and J by 3 bases, with 15 bases between them. The CDR3 totals 15 residues. CDR1 and CDR2 from the germline V gene are LGHNA and YNFKEQ.

This clone came up a few times. The rearrangement links TRBV28 to TRBJ2-7; D perhaps matches TRBD2 (5 bases). The CDR3 covers 12 residues. V dropped 7 bases and J dropped 4 bases, with 11 bases sitting between them. The germline V gene has CDR1 MDHEN and CDR2 SYDVKM. The CDR3 bases are TGTGCCAGCACTGCGGGCAGGTACGAGCAGTACTTC. It translates to CASTAGRYEQYF.

This chain links TRBV20-1 with TRBJ2-5; D may be TRBD2 (5 bases). V was trimmed by 7 bases and J by 5 bases, leaving 11 bases between them. The CDR3 has 11 amino acids. Per the germline V gene, CDR1 is DFQATT and CDR2 is SNEGSKA (reference sequence). CDR3 in amino acids: CSGQLGETQYF. The CDR3 nucleotides are TGCAGTGGACAACTAGGGGAGACCCAGTACTTC.

In DNA form, the CDR3 reads TGTGCCAGCACACTAAGGGGCATCTCCTACGAGCAGTACTTC. It specifies CASTLRGISYEQYF. The chain has TRBV6-6 and TRBJ2-7; D possibly corresponds to TRBD1 (5 bases). CDR1 MNHNY and CDR2 SVGAGI come from the germline V gene (reference sequence). V lost 7 bases and J lost 0, with 13 bases in between. This CDR3 is built from 14 residues.

The sample holds a few counts of this clone. The chain recombines TRBV7-2 with TRBJ2-2, with D unresolved. V was clipped by 1 base and J by 8 bases, with 11 bases between them. CDR1 is SGHTA, CDR2 FQGNSA, per germline. This CDR3 comprises 14 residues. As DNA, the CDR3 is TGTGCCAGCAGCTTAGGGGCAGTAGGAGGGGAGCTGTTTTTT. Its protein is CASSLGAVGGELFF.

The V and J genes are TRBV14 and TRBJ1-2; 7 bases map to TRBD1. There are 14 residues in the CDR3. Germline V gene sequence: CDR1 SGHDN, CDR2 FVKESK. Trimming cost V 1 base and J 4 bases; bases outside gene matches: 3. The DNA of the CDR3 is TGTGCCAGCAGCCAAGGGGGGACAGCCTATGGCTACACCTTC. Residues: CASSQGGTAYGYTF.

V gene TRBV10-3 combines with J gene TRBJ2-3; D is undetermined. This CDR3 is 14 amino acids long. Trimming took 7 bases from V and 0 from J, leaving 11 bases between them. Germline loops: CDR1 ENHRY, CDR2 SYGVKD. This chain's CDR3 is CAIKDTISTDTQYF. DNA of the CDR3: TGTGCCATCAAAGATACTATTAGCACAGATACGCAGTATTTT.

The chain carries TRBV19 and TRBJ1-5; 7 bases align to TRBD1. This CDR3 has 14 amino acids. The V and J ends lost 5 bases and 0 bases, in that order; junction bases with no gene match: 1. Germline-derived CDR1 and CDR2 are LNHDA and SQIVND (reference sequence). The CDR3 DNA follows: TGTGCCAGTAGTGACAGGGCTAGCAATCAGCCCCAGCATTTT. Translation gives CASSDRASNQPQHF.

This clone has just one count. The rearrangement links TRBV27 to TRBJ1-2; D call uncertain. There are 12 residues in the CDR3. V gave up 7 bases and J gave up 5 bases, with 11 bases separating them. CDR1 MNHEY and CDR2 SMNVEV come from the germline V gene (reference sequence). CDR3 in amino acids: CASNHPGYGYTF. The CDR3 coding sequence is TGTGCCAGCAATCATCCCGGGTATGGCTACACCTTC.

The chain couples TRBV7-2 to TRBJ1-4; maybe TRBD1 (6 bases). Germline V gene lookup returns CDR1 SGHTA and CDR2 FQGNSA. The CDR3 loop spans 14 amino acids. The V and J ends lost 4 bases and 8 bases respectively, with 14 bases between them. The CDR3 reads CASSSGGLGEKLFF. CDR3 nucleotide sequence: TGTGCCAGCAGCTCGGGGGGGCTAGGAGAAAAACTGTTTTTT.

This clone is large. This chain joins TRBV28 and TRBJ2-3, with TRBD2 as a possible D gene (5 bases). Trimming took off 4 bases at V and 1 base at J, with 12 bases between the two ends. Germline CDR1 MDHEN, CDR2 SYDVKM. The length of the CDR3 is 15 residues. The CDR3 DNA is TGTGCCAGCAGTTCCCTCACCGGGGGCACAGATACGCAGTATTTT. It yields the protein CASSSLTGGTDTQYF.